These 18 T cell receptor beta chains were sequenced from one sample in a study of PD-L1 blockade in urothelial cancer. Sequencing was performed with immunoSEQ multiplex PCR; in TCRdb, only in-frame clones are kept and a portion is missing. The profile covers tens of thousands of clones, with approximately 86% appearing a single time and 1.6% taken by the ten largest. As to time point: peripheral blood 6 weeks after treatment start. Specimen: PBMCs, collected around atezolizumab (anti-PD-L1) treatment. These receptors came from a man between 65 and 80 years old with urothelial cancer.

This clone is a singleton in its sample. In DNA, the CDR3 is TGTGCCACACAGGGTCGGCAAGAGACCCAGTACTTC. Its translation: CATQGRQETQYF. V usage is TRBV19 and J usage is TRBJ2-5; weak D call: TRBD1 (6 bases). Germline V gene sequence: CDR1 LNHDA, CDR2 SQIVND (reference sequence). CDR3 length: 12 amino acids. The V and J ends lost 10 bases and 2 bases respectively, with 11 bases between them. Filled out from reference TRBV19 and TRBJ2-5, the complete variable domain reads DGGITQSPKYLFRKEGQNVTLSCEQNLNHDAMYWYRQDPGQGLRLIYYSQIVNDFQKGDIAEGYSVSREKKESFPLTVTSAQKNPTAFYLCATQGRQETQYFGPGTRLLVL.

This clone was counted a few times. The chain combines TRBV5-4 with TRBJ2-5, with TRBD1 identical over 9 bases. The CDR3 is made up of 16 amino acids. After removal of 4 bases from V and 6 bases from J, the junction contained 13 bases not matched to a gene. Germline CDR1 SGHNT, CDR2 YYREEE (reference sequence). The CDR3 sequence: CASSTQQGQGQKTQYF. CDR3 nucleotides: TGTGCCAGCAGCACACAACAGGGACAGGGACAAAAGACCCAGTACTTC.

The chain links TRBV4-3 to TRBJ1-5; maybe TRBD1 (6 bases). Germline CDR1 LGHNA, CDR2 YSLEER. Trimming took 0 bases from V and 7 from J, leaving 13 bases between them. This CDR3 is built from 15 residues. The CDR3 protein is CASSQDLGGAQPQHF. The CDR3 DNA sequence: TGCGCCAGCAGCCAAGATCTGGGGGGGGCCCAGCCCCAGCATTTT.

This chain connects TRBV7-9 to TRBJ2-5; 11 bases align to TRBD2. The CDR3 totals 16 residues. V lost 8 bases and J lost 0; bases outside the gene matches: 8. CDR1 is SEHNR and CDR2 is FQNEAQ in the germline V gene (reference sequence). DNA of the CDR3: TGTGCCAGCTCCTATCCGACTAGCGGGGACCAAGAGACCCAGTACTTC. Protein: CASSYPTSGDQETQYF. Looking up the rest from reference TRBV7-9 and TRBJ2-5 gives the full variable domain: DTGVSQNPRHKITKRGQNVTFRCDPISEHNRLYWYRQTLGQGPEFLTYFQNEAQLEKSRLLSDRFSAERPKGSFSTLEIQRTEQGDSAMYLCASSYPTSGDQETQYFGPGTRLLVL.

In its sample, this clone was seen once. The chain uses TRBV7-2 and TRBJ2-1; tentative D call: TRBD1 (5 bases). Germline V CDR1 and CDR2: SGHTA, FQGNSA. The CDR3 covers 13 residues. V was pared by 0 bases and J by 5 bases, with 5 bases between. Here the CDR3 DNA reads TGTGCCAGCAGCTTAGCCAGGGACAATGAGCAGTTCTTC. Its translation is CASSLARDNEQFF.

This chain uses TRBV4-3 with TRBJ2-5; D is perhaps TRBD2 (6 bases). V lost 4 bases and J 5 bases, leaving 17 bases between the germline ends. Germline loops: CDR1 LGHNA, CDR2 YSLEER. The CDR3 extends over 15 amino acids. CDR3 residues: CASSPRRGSKETQYF. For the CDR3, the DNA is TGCGCCAGCAGCCCTCGACGGGGGAGCAAGGAGACCCAGTACTTC.

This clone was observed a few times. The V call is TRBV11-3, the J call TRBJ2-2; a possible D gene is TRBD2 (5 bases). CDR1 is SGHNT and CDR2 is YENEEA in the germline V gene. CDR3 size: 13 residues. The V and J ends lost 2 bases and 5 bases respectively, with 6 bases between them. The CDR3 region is CASSLRGTGELFF. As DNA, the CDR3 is TGTGCCAGCAGCTTAAGAGGGACCGGGGAGCTGTTTTTT.

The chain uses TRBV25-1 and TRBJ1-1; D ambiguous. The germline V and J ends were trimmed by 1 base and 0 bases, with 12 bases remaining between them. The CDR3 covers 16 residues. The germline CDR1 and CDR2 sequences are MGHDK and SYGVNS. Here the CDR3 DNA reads TGTGCCAGCAGTGAATCAGTAATTGGGCTGAACACTGAAGCTTTCTTT. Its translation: CASSESVIGLNTEAFF.

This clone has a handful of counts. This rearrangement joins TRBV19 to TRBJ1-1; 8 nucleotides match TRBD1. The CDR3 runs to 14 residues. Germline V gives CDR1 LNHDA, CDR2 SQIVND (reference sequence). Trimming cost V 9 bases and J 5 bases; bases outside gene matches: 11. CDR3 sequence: CASHHPRGRTEAFF. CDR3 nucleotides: TGTGCCAGCCACCACCCCAGGGGGCGGACTGAAGCTTTCTTT.

Written as DNA, the CDR3 is TGCGCCAGCAGCTTGGATGGCAGGGCCGATGAAAAACTGTTTTTT. As protein: CASSLDGRADEKLFF. The chain is built from TRBV5-1 and TRBJ1-4, with D possibly matching TRBD1 (5 bases). Germline V gene data show CDR1 as SGHRS and CDR2 as YFSETQ. This CDR3 is 15 amino acids long. V lost 0 bases and J lost 6, with 12 bases in between.

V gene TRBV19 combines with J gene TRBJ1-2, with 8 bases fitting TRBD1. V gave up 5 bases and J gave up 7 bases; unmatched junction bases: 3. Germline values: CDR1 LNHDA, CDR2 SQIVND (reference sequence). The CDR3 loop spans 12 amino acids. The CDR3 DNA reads TGTGCCAGTAGTTGGACAGGGTCTGGCTACACCTTC. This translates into CASSWTGSGYTF.

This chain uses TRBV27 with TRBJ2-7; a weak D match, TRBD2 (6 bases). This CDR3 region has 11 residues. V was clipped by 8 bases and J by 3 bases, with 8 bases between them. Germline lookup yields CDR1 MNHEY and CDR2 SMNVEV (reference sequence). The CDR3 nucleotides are TGTGCCAGCGGAGGGAACTACGAGCAGTACTTC. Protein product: CASGGNYEQYF.

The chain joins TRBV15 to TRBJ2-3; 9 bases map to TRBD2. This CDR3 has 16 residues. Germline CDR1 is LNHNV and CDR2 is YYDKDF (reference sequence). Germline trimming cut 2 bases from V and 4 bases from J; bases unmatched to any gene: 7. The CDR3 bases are TGTGCCACCAGCAGACCTTCTATAGCGGGAGCAGATACGCAGTATTTT. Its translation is CATSRPSIAGADTQYF.

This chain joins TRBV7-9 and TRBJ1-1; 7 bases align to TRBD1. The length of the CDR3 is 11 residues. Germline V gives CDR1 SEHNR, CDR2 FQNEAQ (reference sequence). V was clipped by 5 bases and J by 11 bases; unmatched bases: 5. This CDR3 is CASSATGFAFF. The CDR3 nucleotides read TGTGCCAGCAGCGCGACAGGGTTCGCTTTCTTT.

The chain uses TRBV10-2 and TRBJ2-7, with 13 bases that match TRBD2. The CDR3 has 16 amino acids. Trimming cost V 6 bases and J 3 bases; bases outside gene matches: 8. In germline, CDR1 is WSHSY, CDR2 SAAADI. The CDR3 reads CASRGTSGKKGYEQYF. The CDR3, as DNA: TGCGCCAGCAGAGGGACTAGCGGGAAAAAGGGCTACGAGCAGTACTTC.

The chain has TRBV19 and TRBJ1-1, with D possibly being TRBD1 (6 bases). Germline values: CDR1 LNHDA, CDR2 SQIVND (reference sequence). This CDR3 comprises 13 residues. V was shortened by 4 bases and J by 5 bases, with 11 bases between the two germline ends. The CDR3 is CASSKRGLTEAFF. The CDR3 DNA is TGTGCCAGTAGTAAGAGGGGGTTAACTGAAGCTTTCTTT.

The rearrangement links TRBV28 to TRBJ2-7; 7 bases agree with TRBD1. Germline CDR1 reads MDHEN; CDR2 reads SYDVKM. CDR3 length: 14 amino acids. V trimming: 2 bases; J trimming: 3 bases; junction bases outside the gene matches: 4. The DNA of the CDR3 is TGTGCCAGCAGTTTAACGGGACAGAGCTACGAGCAGTACTTC. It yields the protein CASSLTGQSYEQYF. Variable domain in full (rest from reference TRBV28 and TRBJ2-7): DVKVTQSSRYLVKRTGEKVFLECVQDMDHENMFWYRQDPGLGLRLIYFSYDVKMKEKGDIPEGYSVSREKKERFSLILESASTNQTSMYLCASSLTGQSYEQYFGPGTRLTVT.

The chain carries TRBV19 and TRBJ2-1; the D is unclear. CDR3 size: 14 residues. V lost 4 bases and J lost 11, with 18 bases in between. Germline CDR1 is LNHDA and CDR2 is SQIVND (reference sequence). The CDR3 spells CASSSLPNAQKQFF. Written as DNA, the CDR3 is TGTGCCAGTAGTAGTCTTCCTAACGCCCAAAAGCAGTTCTTC.